This entry concerns a single TCR beta chain. There are a few counts of this clonotype. No antigen is known for it. The sample holds no much larger clone one base away, and base qualities are not on file. The sample's treatment or condition label is to be understood as: allogeneic hematopoietic cell transplantation with graft depleted of TCRalphabeta T cells and CD19 B cells. Transplant recipients were children who received TCRalphabeta/CD19-depleted allogeneic hematopoietic cell grafts. The data belong to a study of T-cell reconstitution after alpha-beta-depleted transplantation in children (dated by TCRdb to the mid-2010s). The study in broad terms: Using TCR repertoire profiling, the study quantitatively followed how T-cell immune reconstitution unfolded in children after TCRalphabeta/CD19-depleted allogeneic hematopoietic cell transplantation.

Libraries were prepared through PCR. The run used an Illumina HiSeq 2500. TCR library preparation used molecular barcoding, with unique molecular identifiers applied to normalize quantification of the TCRbeta repertoire. The public reads were run again by TCRdb, first through fastp at Q25 and then through MiXCR, and only productive beta chains were kept. For every CDR3 protein sequence, its rows merge into one entry that carries the most common genes and DNA. This sample lists approximately 300,000 distinct CDR3 sequences; less than 9.5% were detected once. The ten top clones hold 9.1% of the sample. What the work shows at the level of the full study, not this receptor alone: The apparently early recovery of alphabetaT-cell counts about two months after transplant reportedly depended on only several hundred rapidly expanded clones that came from non-depleted graft cells. In some patients, high TCRbeta diversity at day 60 was attributed to recipient T cells and intrathymic progenitors that had survived conditioning. Hyperexpanded clone frequencies declined over subsequent months; after one year, T-cell counts and TCRbeta diversity were mostly attributed to newly produced T cells.

The CDR3 spans 14 residues, from the cysteine through the phenylalanine. Here the CDR3 DNA is all that survives: 42 bases in frame from base 1. V and J are truncated by 3 bases and 8 bases respectively, leaving an intervening sequence of 16 bases. Based on the germline V gene (reference sequence), the CDR1 and CDR2 sequences are SEHNR and FQNEAQ. The chain couples TRBV7-9 to TRBJ1-2, with no confidently assigned D gene. This receptor was identified in a female patient aged 2-9 years who had a stem cell transplant for Fanconi anemia, so the T cells may come from the graft donor. The input for sequencing was peripheral blood, taken 360 days after TCRalphabeta/CD19-depleted stem cell transplant. Here is the DNA: TGTGCCAGCAGCTTCCCTGGTGACGTAGGGGGCTACACCTTC. This codes for CASSFPGDVGGYTF.